The clone carrying this TCR beta chain was seen just once. The CDR3 carries no conserved terminal phenylalanine or tryptophan, so it likely arises from a read error. Before being chosen for sequencing, patients had shown CD8+CD57+ cell expansion by flow cytometry. TCR beta VDJ combinations and CDR3 sequences were profiled from genomic DNA. MiXCR, run by TCRdb on the reads, gives a single entry per CDR3 protein. Among 200,000 to 300,000 distinct CDR3 sequences listed, around 82% were seen once. The data were obtained in a study of CD8+CD57+ T cells in acquired aplastic anemia. The germline V gene has CDR1 SNHLY and CDR2 FYNNEI. The CDR3 is 14 residues long. V was clipped by 6 bases and J by 1 base, with 12 bases between them.

The receptor's source is a human donor with aplastic anemia. Sequencing input: sorted CD4+, CD8+, or CD8+CD57+ T cells (not recorded which) from PBMCs. The V call is TRBV2, the J call TRBJ1-1; D call uncertain. CDR3 protein: CASSLEGKNTEAFC. CDR3 nucleotide sequence: TGTGCCAGCAGCTTAGAAGGCAAGAACACTGAAGCTTTCTGT.